These 13 T cell receptor beta chains came from one sample sequenced in a study of blood T cell repertoires in COVID-19. The data were produced by immunoSEQ multiplex PCR, yet TCRdb's version contains in-frame clones alone and is incomplete. The sample carries about 130,000 clones, roughly four fifths recorded once. Sequenced input: peripheral blood. The receptors here all came from a man aged 80 or over with COVID-19, enrolled during active disease.

The chain carries TRBV9 and TRBJ2-2, with D possibly being TRBD2 (5 bases). The CDR3 is 15 amino acids. The germline V gene encodes CDR1 SGDLS and CDR2 YYNGEE. Trimming took 4 bases from V and 8 from J, leaving 18 bases between them. CDR3 residues: CASSYTMDPGGELFF. The CDR3 DNA follows: TGTGCCAGCAGCTACACCATGGACCCGGGGGGGGAGCTGTTTTTT.

V and J are TRBV7-9 and TRBJ1-2; tentatively, D is TRBD1 (6 bases). CDR1 and CDR2 (germline): SEHNR, FQNEAQ (reference sequence). Trimming cost V 5 bases and J 0 bases, with 16 bases left between them. This CDR3 spans 16 amino acids. CDR3 residues: CASSRPGAYPNYGYTF. Written as DNA, the CDR3 is TGTGCCAGCAGCCGGCCAGGGGCCTATCCTAACTATGGCTACACCTTC.

The chain combines TRBV18 with TRBJ2-5; TRBD2 is a possible D gene (6 bases). The CDR3 spans 14 residues. The V gene's germline CDR1 is KGHSH and CDR2 LQKENI. With 3 bases removed from V and 1 base from J, the gap between germline ends came to 9 bases. In nucleotides, the CDR3 is TGTGCCAGCTCACCCCCTAGCGCCCAAGAGACCCAGTACTTC. Amino acid sequence: CASSPPSAQETQYF. The full variable domain, its missing parts supplied by reference TRBV18 and TRBJ2-5, is NAGVMQNPRHLVRRRGQEARLRCSPMKGHSHVYWYRQLPEEGLKFMVYLQKENIIDESGMPKERFSAEFPKEGPSILRIQQVVRGDSAAYFCASSPPSAQETQYFGPGTRLLVL.

The chain employs TRBV7-2 and TRBJ2-3; 8 positions agree with TRBD2. The CDR3 is made up of 15 amino acids. V was clipped by 3 bases and J by 6 bases; unmatched bases: 8. The germline gives CDR1 SGHTA, CDR2 FQGNSA. CDR3 in DNA: TGTGCCAGCAGCTTCGGGGCGGGAGGAGCGGATACGCAGTATTTT. Protein product: CASSFGAGGADTQYF.

This chain links TRBV19 with TRBJ2-1; 9 nucleotides align to TRBD2. Germline CDR1 reads LNHDA; CDR2 reads SQIVND (reference sequence). The CDR3 has 16 amino acids. With V trimmed by 6 bases and J by 7 bases, 13 bases remained unmatched. This CDR3 is CASSTSGWREGNEQFF. In DNA form, the CDR3 reads TGTGCCAGTAGCACGAGCGGGTGGCGGGAGGGAAATGAGCAGTTCTTC.

This chain uses TRBV30 with TRBJ2-1, with D possibly TRBD1 on 6 matching bases. Germline lookup yields CDR1 GTSNPN and CDR2 SVGIG (reference sequence). CDR3 length: 14 residues. The V end was cut by 0 bases, the J end by 3 bases, with 9 bases between. The CDR3 region is CAWSVGQHYNEQFF. CDR3 sequence (DNA): TGTGCCTGGAGTGTTGGACAGCACTACAATGAGCAGTTCTTC. Full variable domain (outside the CDR3, taken from reference TRBV30 and TRBJ2-1): SQTIHQWPATLVQPVGSPLSLECTVEGTSNPNLYWYRQAAGRGLQLLFYSVGIGQISSEVPQNLSASRPQDRQFILSSKKLLLSDSGFYLCAWSVGQHYNEQFFGPGTRLTVL.

The chain employs TRBV2 and TRBJ2-7; D is ambiguous. Trimming left V 10 bases short and J 4 bases short, with 17 bases between. Per the germline V gene, CDR1 is SNHLY and CDR2 is FYNNEI. CDR3 size: 13 residues. For the CDR3, the DNA is TGTGCCACCCAAGGAGTGCTTCAATACGAGCAGTACTTC. As protein: CATQGVLQYEQYF. Together with reference TRBV2 and TRBJ2-7, the CDR3 gives the full variable domain: EPEVTQTPSHQVTQMGQEVILRCVPISNHLYFYWYRQILGQKVEFLVSFYNNEISEKSEIFDDQFSVERPDGSNFTLKIRSTKLEDSAMYFCATQGVLQYEQYFGPGTRLTVT.

The genes are TRBV2 and TRBJ2-7; perhaps TRBD2 as D (6 bases). Trimming took 3 bases from V and 3 from J, leaving 12 bases between them. From germline, CDR1 is SNHLY and CDR2 FYNNEI. The CDR3 consists of 14 residues. Here the CDR3 reads CASSEAGNNYEQYF. The CDR3 DNA reads as TGTGCCAGCAGTGAGGCGGGGAACAACTACGAGCAGTACTTC.

This chain links TRBV5-1 with TRBJ1-1; tentatively, D is TRBD1 (5 bases). Germline CDR1 reads SGHRS; CDR2 reads YFSETQ. CDR3 size: 14 residues. Trimming took 1 base from V and 5 from J, leaving 12 bases between them. CDR3 coding DNA: TGCGCCAGCAGCTTGCTAGGGGCGCGTACTGAAGCTTTCTTT. Translated, it gives CASSLLGARTEAFF.

The rearrangement uses TRBV14 and TRBJ2-7; 7 nucleotides line up with TRBD1. CDR3 length: 15 residues. J gave up 1 base and V 1 base, and 4 bases lay outside the gene matches. The germline gives CDR1 SGHDN, CDR2 FVKESK. The CDR3 DNA reads TGTGCCAGCAGCCAAGGCTCACAGGGGTCCTACGAGCAGTACTTC. It specifies CASSQGSQGSYEQYF.

The CDR3 DNA sequence: TGTGCCAGCAGTTCCCGTTTTTATGGCTACACCTTC. Its protein product is CASSSRFYGYTF. This sequence joins TRBV28 and TRBJ1-2; D uncertain. Deletions cut 4 bases from V and 5 bases from J, with 8 bases between. Germline V CDR1 and CDR2: MDHEN, SYDVKM. CDR3 size: 12 residues.

V and J are TRBV7-2 and TRBJ2-7, with 7 nucleotides matching TRBD1. The length of the CDR3 is 14 residues. CDR1 SGHTA and CDR2 FQGNSA come from the germline V gene. V lost 6 bases, J lost 0 bases, and 5 bases stayed unmatched. The CDR3 is CASSLTGSSYEQYF. The CDR3 DNA is TGTGCCAGCAGTCTGACAGGGTCCTCCTACGAGCAGTACTTC.

V is TRBV27 and J is TRBJ1-1, with 8 bases matching TRBD1. This CDR3 has 14 amino acids. V gave up 10 bases and J gave up 8 bases; unmatched junction bases: 15. In germline, CDR1 is MNHEY, CDR2 SMNVEV (reference sequence). The CDR3 nucleotides read TGTGCCACCGGAAATCGCAGGGGGCGGGCAGAAGCTTTCTTT. Amino acid sequence: CATGNRRGRAEAFF.